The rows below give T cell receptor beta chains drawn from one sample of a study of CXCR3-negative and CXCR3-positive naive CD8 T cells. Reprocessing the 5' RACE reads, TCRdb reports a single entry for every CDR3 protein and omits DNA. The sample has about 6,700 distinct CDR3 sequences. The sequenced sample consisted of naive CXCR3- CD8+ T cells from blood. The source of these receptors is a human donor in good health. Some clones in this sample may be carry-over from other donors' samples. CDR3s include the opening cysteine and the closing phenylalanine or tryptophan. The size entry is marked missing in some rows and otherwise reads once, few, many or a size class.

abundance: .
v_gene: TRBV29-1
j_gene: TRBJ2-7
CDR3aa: CSVEVTSGGHSYEQYF

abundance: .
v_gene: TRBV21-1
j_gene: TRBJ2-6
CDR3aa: CASSKGTGISPGANVLTF

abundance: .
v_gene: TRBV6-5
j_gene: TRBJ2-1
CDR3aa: CASSLPGHREDYNEQFF

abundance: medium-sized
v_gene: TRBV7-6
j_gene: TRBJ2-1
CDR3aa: CASSSGASGSYNEQFF

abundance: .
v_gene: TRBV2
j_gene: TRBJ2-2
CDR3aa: CASSDWMSKNTGELFF

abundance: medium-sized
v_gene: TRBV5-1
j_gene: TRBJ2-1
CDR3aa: CASNPGQGAGEQFF

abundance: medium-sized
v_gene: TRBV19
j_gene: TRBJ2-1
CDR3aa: CASSMLAAPYNEQFF

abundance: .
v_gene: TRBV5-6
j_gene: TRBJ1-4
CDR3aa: CASSGPGTGREKLFF

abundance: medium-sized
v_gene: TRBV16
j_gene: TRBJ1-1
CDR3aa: CASSQSAGGTEAFF

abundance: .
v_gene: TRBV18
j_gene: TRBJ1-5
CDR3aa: CASSPIAGGNSNQPQHF

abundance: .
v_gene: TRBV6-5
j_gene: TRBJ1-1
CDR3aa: CASSFDLDGLEAFF

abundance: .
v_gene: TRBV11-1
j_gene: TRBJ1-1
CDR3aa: CASTLARGDTEAFF

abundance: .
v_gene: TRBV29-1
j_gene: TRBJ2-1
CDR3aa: CSVTGGTYNEQFF

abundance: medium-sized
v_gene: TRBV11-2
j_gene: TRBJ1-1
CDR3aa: CASSLPGKNTEAFF

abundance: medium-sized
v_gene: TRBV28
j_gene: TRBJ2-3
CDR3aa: CASSFAWGSTDTQYF

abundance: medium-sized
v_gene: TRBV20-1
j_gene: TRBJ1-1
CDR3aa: CSARTQGLFPSTEAFF

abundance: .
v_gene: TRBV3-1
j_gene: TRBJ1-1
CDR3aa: CASRGVVGGNTEAFF

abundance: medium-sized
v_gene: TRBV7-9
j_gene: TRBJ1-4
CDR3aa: CASSPMDRPATNEKLFF

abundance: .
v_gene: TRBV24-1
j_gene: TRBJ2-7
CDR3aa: CATSDPRTSDEQYF

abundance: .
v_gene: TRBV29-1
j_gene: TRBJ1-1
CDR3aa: CSVTGDTEAFF

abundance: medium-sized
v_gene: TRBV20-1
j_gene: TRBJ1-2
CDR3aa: CSAIGQGDYGYTF

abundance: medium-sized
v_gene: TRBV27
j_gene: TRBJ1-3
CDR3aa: CASARGQSSGNTIYF

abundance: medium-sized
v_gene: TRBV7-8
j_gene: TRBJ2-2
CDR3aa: CASSLGLNTGELFF

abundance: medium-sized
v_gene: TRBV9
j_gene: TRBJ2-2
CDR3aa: CASSGRDGGTGELFF

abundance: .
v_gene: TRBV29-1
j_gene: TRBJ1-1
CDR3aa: CSVVTPMNTEAFF

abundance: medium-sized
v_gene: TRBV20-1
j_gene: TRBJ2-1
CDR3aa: CSAPQGLYNEQFF

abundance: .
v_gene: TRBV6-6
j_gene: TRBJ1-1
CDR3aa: CASLRRNTEAFF

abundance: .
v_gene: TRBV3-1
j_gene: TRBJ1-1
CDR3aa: CASSLRPWTVNTEAFF

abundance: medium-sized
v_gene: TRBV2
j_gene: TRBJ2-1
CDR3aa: CASSDVTSGALNEQFF

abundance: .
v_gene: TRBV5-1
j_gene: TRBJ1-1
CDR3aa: CASSFGGGTEAFF

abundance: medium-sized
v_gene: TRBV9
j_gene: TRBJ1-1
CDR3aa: CASSVTGLNTEAFF

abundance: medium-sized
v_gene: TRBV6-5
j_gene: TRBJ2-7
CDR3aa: CASSYSRNYEQYF

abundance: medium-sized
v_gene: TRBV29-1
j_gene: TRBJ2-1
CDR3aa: CSVEDPRGSYNEQFF